The T cell receptor beta chain described here comes from a study of PD-1 blockade in classical Hodgkin lymphoma (dated by TCRdb to 2018 to 2020). Study-level background: Nivolumab dosing was 3 mg/kg intravenously every 2 weeks, continuing until either disease progression or unacceptable toxicity. The study used TCR beta sequencing and CyTOF to define a peripheral blood immune signature of response to PD-1 blockade in classical Hodgkin lymphoma.

Paper-wide results and their limitations: A significant rise by C4D1 was seen in CD4+ but not CD8+ TCR diversity (p=0.0027 vs p=0.16), with the rise being most apparent in complete responders (p=0.02). Baseline diversity similar to that of newly diagnosed patients was observed in trial patients achieving complete response, whereas significantly lower diversity was observed in partial responders and progressors. Baseline TCR diversity was reported to be lower in newly diagnosed patients than in healthy donors and to be lower still in relapsed/refractory patients. Only a single clinical trial cohort was studied, and what caused the repertoire differences, possibly disease activity or prior therapy, remained undefined. Diversity was lower in patients who began nivolumab less than 1 year after ASCT, so these patients were left out of later analyses to avoid confounding by immune reconstitution.

The junction carries 9 bases between V and J, which are trimmed by 6 bases and 4 bases respectively. Based on the germline V gene (reference sequence), the CDR1 and CDR2 sequences are MNHEY and SMNVEV. The CDR3 numbers 12 residues from cysteine through phenylalanine. The entry retains the CDR3 DNA only, 36 bases that are in frame from base 1. The Qiagen DNeasy kit was used to extract genomic DNA from unsorted PBMCs and from the negatively selected CD4+ and CD8+ fractions. TCR beta CDR3 regions were amplified by immunoSEQ multiplex PCR using primers annealing to V and J segments. A synthetic immune receptor repertoire was used to minimize amplification bias, and remaining bias was computationally removed after sequencing. Under the source paper's analysis protocol: Custom Python scripts were used to quantify repertoire diversity as the Shannon entropy index. Unsorted, CD4+ and CD8+ repertoires were examined separately, except in combined analyses, for which CD4+ and CD8+ sequences were merged in silico. Clonal expansion was defined as at least a 2-fold frequency increase after treatment relative to C1D1, with a pseudocount of 0.5 for undetected baseline clones. Clones with 0 or 1 copy at C1D1 were classified as singleton clones, and clones with 2 or more copies were classified as non-singleton clones. Clones expanded in unsorted samples were annotated as CD4+, CD8+ or unknown by matching protein sequences in sorted samples from the same patient. Wilcoxon tests on paired samples were used to test diversity changes from C1D1 to C4D1. TCRdb provides this immuneACCESS table in a form limited to in-frame rearrangements. Some clones are lacking; in checked studies, under half of them reflect an unresolved V gene, and why the rest are absent is not known. V, J and clone size derive from that table, while D and trimming were established from the DNA sequence. The sample contains about 93,000 clones, more than 70% of them found a single time. 8% to 9.5% of the sample comes from the top ten.

This clone was recorded at least ten times. Its antigen has not been determined. Base-call qualities are not available, and no considerably larger clone is one nucleotide away. Per the publication, the time point label means: cycle 4 day 1 (C4D1), after 6 weeks of nivolumab. All trial patients had relapsed after autologous stem cell transplantation, with cohorts A, B and C differing in prior brentuximab vedotin exposure. The trial cohort included 56 patients with relapsed/refractory classical Hodgkin lymphoma, and each patient had a best overall response of complete response, partial response or progressive disease. Trial patients were treated with single-agent nivolumab in the multi-cohort phase II CheckMate 205 trial. An independent review committee assessed best overall response using the 2007 International Working Group response criteria. Trial PBMCs were obtained immediately prior to nivolumab initiation (C1D1) and on therapy at cycle 2 day 1 and cycle 4 day 1. After peripheral blood was drawn into 8 mL Vacutainer Cell Preparation Tubes, PBMCs were isolated by centrifugation and then cryopreserved.

The receptor was isolated from a human donor with classical Hodgkin lymphoma. The material was peripheral blood mononuclear cells (PBMCs), obtained before the fourth cycle of nivolumab. The chain is encoded by TRBV27 joined to TRBJ1-2; the D gene is unclear. The DNA sequence follows: TGTGCCAGCAGGGGATCCACCTATGGCTACACCTTC. This yields the protein CASRGSTYGYTF.